The clone carrying this T cell receptor (beta chain) was recorded once. Per the germline V gene, CDR1 is LNHDA and CDR2 is SQIVND (reference sequence). The CDR3 totals 19 residues. Trimming took 3 bases from V and 3 from J; bases not matched to a gene: 12. The sample originates from a study of blood T cell repertoires in COVID-19. Study as a whole: Samples came from the United States, Italy and Spain, spanning acute and convalescent COVID-19. Sources were T cells, B-cell-depleted T cells, or PBMCs; the material itself was cDNA or gDNA.

In the study's own analysis: Amplification of reference gene primers was used by the study to estimate nucleated cell counts. Clones were read by immunoSEQ multiplex PCR, and TCRdb kept only the in-frame ones, dropping some. That table gives V, J and clone size, and the DNA gave D and trimming. The sample carries about 130,000 clones, approximately 85% recorded once. The chain couples TRBV19 to TRBJ2-3; 13 bases line up with TRBD2. The TCR comes from a human donor in a cohort sampled during active COVID-19. Specimen: peripheral blood. The CDR3 nucleotides are TGTGCCAGTAGTATCCCCACCTCCGGGACTAGCGGGATTACAGATACGCAGTATTTT. It codes for CASSIPTSGTSGITDTQYF.